This T cell receptor (beta chain) appears in the sequencing data of a study of vaccination effects on CD4 cells after COVID-19. Broader study findings: Convalescent patients numbered few in the study; early post-infection timepoints were missing entirely. Cross-reactivity with common cold coronaviruses was shown by only 1 of 255 vaccine-induced clones in healthy vaccinees. Whether induced by infection or by vaccine, clones showed marked clonal contraction late after vaccination.

Concerning this clone: Its antigen is not known.

TCRdb keeps only in-frame clones here, not all; method: immunoSEQ multiplex PCR. The sample consists of more than 40,000 clones, over 75% of them appearing once. The CDR3 extends over 13 amino acids. Between the trimmed V and J ends, which lost 6 bases and 6 bases, there was a span of 11 bases. Germline loops: CDR1 MNHNS, CDR2 SASEGT. Antigen-specific CD4+ T cells were first expanded with viral peptide pools by the ViraFEST assay and only then sequenced. Following culture for approximately ten days, CD4+ T cells were isolated. Among the vaccine recipients, none had a prior SARS-CoV-2 infection, and nucleocapsid antibodies were negative. Half-medium replacement with IL-2 medium occurred on days 3 and 7.

This material consisted of CD4+ T cells from PBMCs cultured with HCoV-NL63 spike peptides, taken before COVID-19 vaccination. This clonotype was obtained from a human donor who received a COVID-19 vaccine. V and J are TRBV6-1 and TRBJ1-4, with a possible D match to TRBD1 (5 bases). In DNA, the CDR3 is TGTGCCAGCAGCCGGGGCAGATATGAAAAACTGTTTTTT. Translating it yields CASSRGRYEKLFF.